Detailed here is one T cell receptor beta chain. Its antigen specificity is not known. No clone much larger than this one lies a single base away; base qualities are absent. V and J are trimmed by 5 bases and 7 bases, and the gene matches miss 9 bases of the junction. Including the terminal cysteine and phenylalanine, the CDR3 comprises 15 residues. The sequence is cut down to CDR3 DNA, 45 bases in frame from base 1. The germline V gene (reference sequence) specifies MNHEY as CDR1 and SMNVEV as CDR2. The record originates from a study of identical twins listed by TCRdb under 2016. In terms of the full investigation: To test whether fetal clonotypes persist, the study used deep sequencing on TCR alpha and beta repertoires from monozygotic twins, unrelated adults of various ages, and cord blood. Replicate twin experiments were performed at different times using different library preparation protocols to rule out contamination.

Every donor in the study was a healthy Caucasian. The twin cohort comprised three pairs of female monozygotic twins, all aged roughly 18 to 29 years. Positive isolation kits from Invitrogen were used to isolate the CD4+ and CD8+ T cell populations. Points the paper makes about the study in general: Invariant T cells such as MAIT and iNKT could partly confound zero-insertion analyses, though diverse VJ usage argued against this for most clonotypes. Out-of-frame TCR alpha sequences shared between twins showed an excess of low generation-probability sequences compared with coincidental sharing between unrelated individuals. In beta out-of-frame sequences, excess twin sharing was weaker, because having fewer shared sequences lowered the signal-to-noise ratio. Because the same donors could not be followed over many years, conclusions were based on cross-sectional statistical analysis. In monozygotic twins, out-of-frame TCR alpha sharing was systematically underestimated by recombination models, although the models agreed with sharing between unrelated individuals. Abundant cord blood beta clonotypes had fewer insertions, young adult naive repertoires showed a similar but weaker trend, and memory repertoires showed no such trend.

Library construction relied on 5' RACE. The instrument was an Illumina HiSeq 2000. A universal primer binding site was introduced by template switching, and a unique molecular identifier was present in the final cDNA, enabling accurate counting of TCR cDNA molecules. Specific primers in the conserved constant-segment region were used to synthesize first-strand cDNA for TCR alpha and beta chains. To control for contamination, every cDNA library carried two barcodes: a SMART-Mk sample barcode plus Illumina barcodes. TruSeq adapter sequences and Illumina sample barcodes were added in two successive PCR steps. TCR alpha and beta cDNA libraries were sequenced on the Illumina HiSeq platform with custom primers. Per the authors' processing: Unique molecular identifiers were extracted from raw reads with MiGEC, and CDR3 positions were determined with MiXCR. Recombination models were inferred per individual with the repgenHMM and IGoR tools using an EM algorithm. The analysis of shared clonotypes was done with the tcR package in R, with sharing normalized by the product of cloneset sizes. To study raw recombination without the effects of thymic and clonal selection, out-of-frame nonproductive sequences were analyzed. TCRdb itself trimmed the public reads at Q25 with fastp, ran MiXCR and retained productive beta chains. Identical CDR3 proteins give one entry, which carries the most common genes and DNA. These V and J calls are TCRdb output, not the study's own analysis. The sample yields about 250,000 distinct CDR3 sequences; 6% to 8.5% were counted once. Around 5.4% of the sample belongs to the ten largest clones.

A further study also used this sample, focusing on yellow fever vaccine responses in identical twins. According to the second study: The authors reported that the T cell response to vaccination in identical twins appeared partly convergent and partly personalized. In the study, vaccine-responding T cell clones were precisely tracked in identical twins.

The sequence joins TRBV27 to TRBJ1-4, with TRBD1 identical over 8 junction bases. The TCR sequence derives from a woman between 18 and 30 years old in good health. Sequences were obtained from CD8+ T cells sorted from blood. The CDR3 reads CASSPWTGRGEKLFF. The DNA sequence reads TGTGCCAGCAGTCCCTGGACAGGGAGGGGTGAAAAACTGTTTTTT.